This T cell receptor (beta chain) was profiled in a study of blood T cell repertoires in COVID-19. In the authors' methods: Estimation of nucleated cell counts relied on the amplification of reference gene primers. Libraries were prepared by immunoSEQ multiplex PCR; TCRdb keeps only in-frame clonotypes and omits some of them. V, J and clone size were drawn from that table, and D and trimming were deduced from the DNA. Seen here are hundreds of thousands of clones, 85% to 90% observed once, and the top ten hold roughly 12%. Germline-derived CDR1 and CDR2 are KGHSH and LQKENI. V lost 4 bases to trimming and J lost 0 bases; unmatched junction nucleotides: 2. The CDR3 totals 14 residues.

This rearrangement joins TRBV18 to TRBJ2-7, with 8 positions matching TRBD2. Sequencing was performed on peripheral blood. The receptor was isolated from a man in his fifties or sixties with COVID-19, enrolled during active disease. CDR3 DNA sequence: TGTGCCAGCTCACGGCGGGAGGTCTCCTACGAGCAGTACTTC. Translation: CASSRREVSYEQYF.